This T cell receptor (beta chain) comes out of a study of T cells in Graves' hyperthyroidism and ophthalmopathy. The investigators amplified TCR beta CDR3 regions from RNA transcripts. The HTBI primer set drove a first-round RT-PCR of the TCR CDR3. TCRdb redid the calling of the multiplex PCR reads with MiXCR, one entry per CDR3 protein. Of 450,000 to 650,000 distinct CDR3 sequences listed, under 20% are singletons. Trimming pared 1 base from V and 8 bases from J, leaving 11 bases between. The CDR3 spans 13 residues. Germline CDR1 is SGHAT and CDR2 is FQNNGV. This clonotype was seen at least ten times.

Sequences were obtained from blood. The chain employs TRBV11-2 and TRBJ1-1; possibly TRBD1 for D (5 bases). The origin of this receptor is a woman between 18 and 29 years old with Graves' ophthalmopathy. This chain's CDR3 is CASSLVSEGEAFF. The CDR3, as DNA: TGTGCCAGCAGCTTAGTCTCCGAGGGGGAAGCTTTCTTT.